Below are 5 T cell receptor beta chains sequenced from a single sample in a study of Ad26.COV2.S vaccination and SARS-CoV-2 variants. The treatment here: roughly 20 received Ad26.COV2.S at low or high dose, single or two shots; 5 received placebo; per-sample allocation not given. Day 63 after the first vaccine or placebo injection was the time point for sampling. Profiling relied on immunoSEQ multiplex PCR, and the TCRdb table lists in-frame clones only, not all of them. The table shows 350,000 to 400,000 clones, with approximately 91% occurring only once. Here the sequenced sample was peripheral blood, taken in a trial of Ad26.COV2.S vaccine versus placebo. Receptors originate from a person between 18 and 60 years old who received the Ad26.COV2.S COVID-19 vaccine or a placebo.

This chain uses TRBV20-1 with TRBJ1-5; TRBD1 matches at 8 bases. The CDR3 extends over 14 amino acids. Germline CDR1 reads DFQATT; CDR2 reads SNEGSKA (reference sequence). After removal of 3 bases from V and 6 bases from J, the junction contained 7 bases not matched to a gene. CDR3 sequence: CSASLQGAGQPQHF. The CDR3 nucleotides are TGCAGTGCTAGTCTTCAGGGGGCCGGTCAGCCCCAGCATTTT.

The chain uses TRBV28 and TRBJ1-1, with D unclear. The CDR3 has 14 residues. Trimming took 3 bases from V and 3 from J, leaving 11 bases between them. In germline, CDR1 is MDHEN, CDR2 SYDVKM. CDR3 sequence (DNA): TGTGCCAGCAGTTTGGGATCCGTGGACACTGAAGCTTTCTTT. It encodes CASSLGSVDTEAFF.

This clone has just one count. This sequence joins TRBV7-3 and TRBJ2-6, with D unresolved. V was trimmed by 4 bases and J by 2 bases, leaving 6 bases between them. The CDR3 covers 14 residues. The germline V gene has CDR1 SGHTA and CDR2 FQGTGA. CDR3 protein: CASSSTPGANVLTF. The CDR3 DNA is TGTGCCAGCAGCTCGACCCCTGGGGCCAACGTCCTGACTTTC.

The rearrangement uses TRBV30 and TRBJ2-3; D is perhaps TRBD2 (5 bases). With 7 bases removed from V and 6 bases from J, the gap between germline ends came to 14 bases. The CDR3 spans 12 residues. From germline, CDR1 is GTSNPN and CDR2 SVGIG (reference sequence). The CDR3 DNA reads TGTGCCTATCGAGGGTCCGGGGATACGCAGTATTTT. It is translated as CAYRGSGDTQYF.

This chain joins TRBV7-9 and TRBJ2-2, with 12 bases matching TRBD1. This CDR3 contains 19 residues. Trimming took 8 bases from V and 7 from J; bases not matched to a gene: 20. The V gene's germline CDR1 is SEHNR and CDR2 FQNEAQ (reference sequence). In DNA, the CDR3 is TGTGCCAGCTATGGGACAGGGGGCACCACAATTCCGAGCCTCGGGGAGCTGTTTTTT. Its translation: CASYGTGGTTIPSLGELFF.